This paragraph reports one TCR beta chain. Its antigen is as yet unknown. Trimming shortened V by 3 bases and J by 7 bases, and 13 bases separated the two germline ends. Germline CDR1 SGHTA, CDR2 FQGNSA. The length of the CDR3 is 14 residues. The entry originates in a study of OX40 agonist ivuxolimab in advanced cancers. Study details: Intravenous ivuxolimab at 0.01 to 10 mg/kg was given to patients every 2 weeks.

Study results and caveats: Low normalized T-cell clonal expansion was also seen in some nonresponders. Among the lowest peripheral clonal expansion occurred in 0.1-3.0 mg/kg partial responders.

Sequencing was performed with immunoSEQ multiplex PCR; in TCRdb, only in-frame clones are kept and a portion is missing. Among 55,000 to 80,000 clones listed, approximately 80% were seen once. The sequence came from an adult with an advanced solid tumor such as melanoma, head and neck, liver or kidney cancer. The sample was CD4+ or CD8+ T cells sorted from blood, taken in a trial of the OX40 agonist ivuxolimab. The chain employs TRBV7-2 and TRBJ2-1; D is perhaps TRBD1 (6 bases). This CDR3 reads CASSFPGQINEQFF. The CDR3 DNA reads TGTGCCAGCAGCTTCCCGGGACAAATAAATGAGCAGTTCTTC.